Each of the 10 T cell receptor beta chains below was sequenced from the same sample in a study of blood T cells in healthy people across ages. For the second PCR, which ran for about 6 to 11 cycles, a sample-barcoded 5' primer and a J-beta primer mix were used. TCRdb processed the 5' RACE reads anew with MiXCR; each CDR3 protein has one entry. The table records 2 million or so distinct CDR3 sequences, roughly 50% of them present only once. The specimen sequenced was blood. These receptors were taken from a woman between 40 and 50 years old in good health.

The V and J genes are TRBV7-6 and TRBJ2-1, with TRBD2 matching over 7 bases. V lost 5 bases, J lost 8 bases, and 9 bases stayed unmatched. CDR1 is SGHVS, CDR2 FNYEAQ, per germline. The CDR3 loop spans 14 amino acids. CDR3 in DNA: TGTGCCAGCAGCCTAGGGGCTCGGGGGGATGAGCAGTTCTTC. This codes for CASSLGARGDEQFF.

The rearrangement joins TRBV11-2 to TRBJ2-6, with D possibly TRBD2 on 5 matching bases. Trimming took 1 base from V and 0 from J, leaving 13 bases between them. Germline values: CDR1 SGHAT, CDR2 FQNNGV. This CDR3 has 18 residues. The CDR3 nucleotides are TGTGCCAGCAGCTTAGGCGGGTCGCTCTACTCTGGGGCCAACGTCCTGACTTTC. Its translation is CASSLGGSLYSGANVLTF.

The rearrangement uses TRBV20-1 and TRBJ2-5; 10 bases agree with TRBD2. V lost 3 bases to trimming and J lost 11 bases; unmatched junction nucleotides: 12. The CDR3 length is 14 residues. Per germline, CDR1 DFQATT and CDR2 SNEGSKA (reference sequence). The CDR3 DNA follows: TGCAGTGCTAGCGGGACTAGCGCAAACAATGAGCAGTACTTC. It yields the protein CSASGTSANNEQYF.

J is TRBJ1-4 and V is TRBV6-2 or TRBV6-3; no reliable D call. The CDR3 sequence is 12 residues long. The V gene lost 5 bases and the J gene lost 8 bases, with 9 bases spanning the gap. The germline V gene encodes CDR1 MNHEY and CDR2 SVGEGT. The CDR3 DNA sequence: TGTGCCAGCAGTAGCCGAAGGGAAAAACTGTTTTTT. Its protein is CASSSRREKLFF.

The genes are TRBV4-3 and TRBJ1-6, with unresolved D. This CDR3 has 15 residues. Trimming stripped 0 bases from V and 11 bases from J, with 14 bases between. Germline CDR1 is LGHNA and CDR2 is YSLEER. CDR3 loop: CASSQDTGGLAPLHF. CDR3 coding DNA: TGCGCCAGCAGCCAAGACACGGGAGGATTGGCACCCCTCCACTTT.

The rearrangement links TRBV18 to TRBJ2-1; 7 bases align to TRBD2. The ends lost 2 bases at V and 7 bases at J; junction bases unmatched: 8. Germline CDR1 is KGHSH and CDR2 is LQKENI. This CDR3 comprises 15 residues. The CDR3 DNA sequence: TGTGCCAGCTCACCAGTTAGCGGGTCCATAAATGAGCAGTTCTTC. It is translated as CASSPVSGSINEQFF. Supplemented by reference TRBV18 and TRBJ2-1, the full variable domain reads NAGVMQNPRHLVRRRGQEARLRCSPMKGHSHVYWYRQLPEEGLKFMVYLQKENIIDESGMPKERFSAEFPKEGPSILRIQQVVRGDSAAYFCASSPVSGSINEQFFGPGTRLTVL.

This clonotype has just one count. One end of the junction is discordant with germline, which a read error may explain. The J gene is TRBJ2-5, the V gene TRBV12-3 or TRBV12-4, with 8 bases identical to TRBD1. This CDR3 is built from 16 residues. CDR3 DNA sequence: TGTGCCAGCAGTCCCCGTGGCAGGGGGCAGCAAGAGACCCAGAACTTC. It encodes CASSPRGRGQQETQNF.

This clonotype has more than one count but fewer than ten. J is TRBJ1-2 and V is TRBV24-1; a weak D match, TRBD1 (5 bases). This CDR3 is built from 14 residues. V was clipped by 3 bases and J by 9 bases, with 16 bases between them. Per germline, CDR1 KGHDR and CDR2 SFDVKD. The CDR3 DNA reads TGTGCCACCAGTGATACAGGCCTCGTACAAAGCTACACCTTC. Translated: CATSDTGLVQSYTF.

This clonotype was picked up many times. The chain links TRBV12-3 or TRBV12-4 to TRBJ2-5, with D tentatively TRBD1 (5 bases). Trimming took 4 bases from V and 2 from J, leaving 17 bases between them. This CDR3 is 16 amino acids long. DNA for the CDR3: TGTGCCAGCAGTTGGACACCCCCGAGTGGGCAAGAGACCCAGTACTTC. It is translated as CASSWTPPSGQETQYF.

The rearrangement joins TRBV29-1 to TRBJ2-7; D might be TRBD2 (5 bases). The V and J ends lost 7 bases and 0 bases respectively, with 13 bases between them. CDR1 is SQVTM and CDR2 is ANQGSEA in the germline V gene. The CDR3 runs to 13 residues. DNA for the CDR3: TGCAGCGCCGCCGAGGGCCTCTCCTACGAGCAGTACTTC. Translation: CSAAEGLSYEQYF.